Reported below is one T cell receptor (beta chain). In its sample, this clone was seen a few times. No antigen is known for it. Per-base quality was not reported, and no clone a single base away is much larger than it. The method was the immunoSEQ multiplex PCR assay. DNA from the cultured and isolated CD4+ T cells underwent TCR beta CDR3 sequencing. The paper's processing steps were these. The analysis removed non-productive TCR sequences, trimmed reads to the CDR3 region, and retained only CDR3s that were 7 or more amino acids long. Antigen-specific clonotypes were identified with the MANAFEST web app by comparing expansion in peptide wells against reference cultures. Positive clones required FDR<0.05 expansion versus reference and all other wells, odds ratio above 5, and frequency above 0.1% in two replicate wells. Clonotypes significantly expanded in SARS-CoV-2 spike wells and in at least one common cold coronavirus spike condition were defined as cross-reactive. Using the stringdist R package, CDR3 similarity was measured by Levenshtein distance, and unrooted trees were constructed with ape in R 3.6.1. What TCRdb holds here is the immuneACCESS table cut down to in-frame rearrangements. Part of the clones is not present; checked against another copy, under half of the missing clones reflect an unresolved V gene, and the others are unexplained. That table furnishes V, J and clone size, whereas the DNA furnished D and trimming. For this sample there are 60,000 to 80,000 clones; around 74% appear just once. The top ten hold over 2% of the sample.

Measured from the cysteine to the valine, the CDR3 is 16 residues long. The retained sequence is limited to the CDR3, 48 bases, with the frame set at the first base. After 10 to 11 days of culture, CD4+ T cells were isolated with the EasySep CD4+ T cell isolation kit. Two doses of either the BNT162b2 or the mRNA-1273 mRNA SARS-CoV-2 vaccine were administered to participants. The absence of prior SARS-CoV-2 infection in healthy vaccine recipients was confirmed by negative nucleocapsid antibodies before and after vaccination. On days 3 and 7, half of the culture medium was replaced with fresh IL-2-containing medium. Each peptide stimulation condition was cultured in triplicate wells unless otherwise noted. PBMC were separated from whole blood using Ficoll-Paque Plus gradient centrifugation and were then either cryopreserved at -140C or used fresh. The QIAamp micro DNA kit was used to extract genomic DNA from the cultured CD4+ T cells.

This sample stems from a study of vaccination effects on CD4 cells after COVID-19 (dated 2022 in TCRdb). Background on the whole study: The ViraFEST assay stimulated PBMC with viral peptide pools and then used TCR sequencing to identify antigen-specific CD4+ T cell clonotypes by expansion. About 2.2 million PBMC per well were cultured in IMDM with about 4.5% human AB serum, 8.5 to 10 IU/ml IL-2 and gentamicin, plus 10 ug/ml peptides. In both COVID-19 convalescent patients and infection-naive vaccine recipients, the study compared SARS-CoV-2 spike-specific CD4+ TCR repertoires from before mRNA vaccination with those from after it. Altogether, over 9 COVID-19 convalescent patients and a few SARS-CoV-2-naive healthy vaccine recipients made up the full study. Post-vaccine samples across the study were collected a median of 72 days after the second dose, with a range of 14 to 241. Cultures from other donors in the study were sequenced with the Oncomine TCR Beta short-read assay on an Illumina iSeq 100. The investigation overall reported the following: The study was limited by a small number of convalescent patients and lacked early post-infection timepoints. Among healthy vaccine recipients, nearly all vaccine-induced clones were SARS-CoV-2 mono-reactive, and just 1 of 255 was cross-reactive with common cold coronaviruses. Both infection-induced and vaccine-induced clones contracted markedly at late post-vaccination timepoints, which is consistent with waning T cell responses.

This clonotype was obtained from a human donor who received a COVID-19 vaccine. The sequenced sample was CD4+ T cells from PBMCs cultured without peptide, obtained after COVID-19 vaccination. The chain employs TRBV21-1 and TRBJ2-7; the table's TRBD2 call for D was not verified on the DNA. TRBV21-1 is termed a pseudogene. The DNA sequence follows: TGTGCCAGCAGCGCGGGACTAGCGGGGGTCACCTACGAGCAGTACGTC. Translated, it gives CASSAGLAGVTYEQYV.